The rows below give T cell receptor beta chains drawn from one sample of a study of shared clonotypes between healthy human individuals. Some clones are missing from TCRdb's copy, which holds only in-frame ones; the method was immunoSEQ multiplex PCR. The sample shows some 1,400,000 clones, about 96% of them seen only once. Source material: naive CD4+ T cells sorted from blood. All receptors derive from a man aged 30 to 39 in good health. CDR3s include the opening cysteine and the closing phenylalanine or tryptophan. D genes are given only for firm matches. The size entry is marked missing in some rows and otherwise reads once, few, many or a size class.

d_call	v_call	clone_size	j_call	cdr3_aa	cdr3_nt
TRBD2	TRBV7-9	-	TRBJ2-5	CASSTTSGQETQYF	TGTGCCAGCAGCACGACTAGCGGACAAGAGACCCAGTACTTC
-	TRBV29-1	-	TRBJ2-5	CSVDGVRETQYF	TGCAGCGTTGACGGGGTGCGAGAGACCCAGTACTTC
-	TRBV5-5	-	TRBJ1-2	CASSPRMNYGYTF	TGTGCCAGCAGCCCAAGGATGAACTATGGCTACACCTTC
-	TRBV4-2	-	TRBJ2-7	CASSQGLADYEQYF	TGTGCCAGCAGCCAAGGGCTAGCCGACTACGAGCAGTACTTC
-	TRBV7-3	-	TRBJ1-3	CASSLAGAGNTIYF	TGTGCCAGCAGCTTAGCAGGGGCTGGAAACACCATATATTTT
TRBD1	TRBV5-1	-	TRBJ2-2	CASTIVQGATGELFF	TGCGCCAGCACCATTGTCCAGGGGGCCACCGGGGAGCTGTTTTTT
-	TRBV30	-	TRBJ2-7	CAWKGENYWGYEQYF	TGTGCCTGGAAGGGGGAAAACTATTGGGGATACGAGCAGTACTTC
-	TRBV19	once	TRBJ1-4	CASRTGSGSEKLFF	TGTGCCAGTAGGACCGGGTCCGGATCTGAAAAACTGTTTTTT
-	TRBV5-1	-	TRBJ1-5	CASSLMGDQPQHF	TGCGCCAGCAGCTTGATGGGGGATCAGCCCCAGCATTTT
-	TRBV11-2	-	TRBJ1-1	CASSFITPNTEAFF	TGTGCCAGCAGCTTTATTACACCGAACACTGAAGCTTTCTTT
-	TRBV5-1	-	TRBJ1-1	CASSLANGGEAFF	TGTGCCAGCAGCTTGGCCAATGGAGGTGAAGCTTTCTTT
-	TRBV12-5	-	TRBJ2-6	CASGSDGANVLTF	TGTGCTAGTGGTTCTGATGGGGCCAACGTCCTGACTTTC
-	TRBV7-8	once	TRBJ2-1	CASSLEFAGPSYNEQFF	TGTGCCAGCAGCTTAGAGTTTGCGGGACCCTCCTACAATGAGCAGTTCTTC
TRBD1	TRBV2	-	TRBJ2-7	CASSTDRGPDEQYF	TGTGCCAGCAGTACGGACAGGGGGCCCGACGAGCAGTACTTC
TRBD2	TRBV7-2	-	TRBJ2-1	CASSLGGLANEQFF	TGTGCCAGCAGCTTAGGTGGACTAGCGAATGAGCAGTTCTTC
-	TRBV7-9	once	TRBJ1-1	CASSLQSGATEAFF	TGTGCCAGCAGCTTACAAAGTGGGGCCACTGAAGCTTTCTTT
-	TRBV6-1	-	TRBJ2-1	CASSGDKLSYNEQFF	TGTGCCAGCAGTGGCGACAAGCTCTCCTACAATGAGCAGTTCTTC
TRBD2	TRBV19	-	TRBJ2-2	CASSSSSGRVGELFF	TGTGCCAGCAGCAGCTCCAGCGGGAGGGTCGGGGAGCTGTTTTTT
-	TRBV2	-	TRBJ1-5	CASSERRGSDNQPQHF	TGTGCCAGCAGTGAAAGGAGAGGGTCCGACAATCAGCCCCAGCATTTT
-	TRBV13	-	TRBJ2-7	CASAFRTAIKYEQYF	TGTGCCAGCGCCTTCAGAACCGCCATAAAATACGAGCAGTACTTC
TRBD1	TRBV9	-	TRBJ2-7	CASAQFPGQTYEQYF	TGTGCCAGCGCCCAGTTTCCGGGACAGACCTACGAGCAGTACTTC
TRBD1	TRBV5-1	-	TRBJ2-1	CASSRVPGQGYNEQFF	TGCGCCAGCAGCCGAGTACCGGGACAGGGCTACAATGAGCAGTTCTTC
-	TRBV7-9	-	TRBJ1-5	CASSLQGHQPQHF	TGTGCCAGCAGCTTACAGGGCCATCAGCCCCAGCATTTT
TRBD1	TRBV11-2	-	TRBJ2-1	CASSRSHGQGRYNEQFF	TGTGCCAGCAGCCGATCCCACGGACAGGGGCGGTACAATGAGCAGTTCTTC
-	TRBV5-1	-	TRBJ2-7	CASSSGTYEQYF	TGCGCCAGCAGCTCTGGTACCTACGAGCAGTACTTC
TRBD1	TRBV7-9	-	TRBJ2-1	CASSPTGQGGGNEQFF	TGTGCCAGCAGCCCAACGGGACAGGGAGGGGGCAATGAGCAGTTCTTC
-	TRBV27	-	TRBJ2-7	CASSYTVTPSSEQYF	TGTGCCAGCAGTTATACTGTCACCCCCTCCTCCGAGCAGTACTTC
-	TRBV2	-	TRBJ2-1	CASTTDHPQFF	TGTGCCAGCACAACCGACCATCCTCAGTTCTTC
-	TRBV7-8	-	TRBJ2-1	CASSPLEGRAGDEQFF	TGTGCCAGCAGTCCCTTGGAGGGCAGGGCTGGGGATGAGCAGTTCTTC